This T cell receptor (beta chain) was observed in a study of identical twins. Study conclusions and caveats: Carriage of fewer insertions was seen in abundant cord blood beta clonotypes, whereas memory repertoires showed none.

Germline assignment: CDR1 SGHTA and CDR2 FQGNSA. This CDR3 is built from 15 residues. TCRdb analysed the 5' RACE reads with MiXCR anew, one entry per CDR3 protein. The table includes some 1,600,000 distinct CDR3 sequences, 32% detected once. All donors comprised healthy Caucasians. With respect to this clonotype: The antigen is undetermined. One junction end disagrees with the germline gene, perhaps due to a read error.

The TCR was taken from a newborn girl in good health. V gene TRBV7-2 combines with J gene TRBJ1-2; D possibly corresponds to TRBD1 (6 bases). Sequences were obtained from cord blood. The CDR3 reads CSSSLALKYRDGYTF. The CDR3 nucleotides read TGTTCCAGCAGCTTAGCCCTTAAATACAGGGATGGCTACACCTTC.